These 12 T cell receptor beta chains came from one sample sequenced in a study of cytomegalovirus exposure and HLA in healthy donors. PCR used 60 Vbeta primers and 13 Jbeta primers. Using immunoSEQ multiplex PCR, the repertoire was profiled, and TCRdb retains in-frame clones only, with some absent. The sample has roughly 120,000 clones; around three quarters are singletons. The specimen sequenced was PBMCs. The receptors were gathered from a young man in good health and CMV-seronegative.

This clone has just a few counts. V gene TRBV5-4 combines with J gene TRBJ1-1; D is uncertain. This CDR3 spans 15 amino acids. V lost 0 bases and J 5 bases, leaving 14 bases between the germline ends. Germline V lookup: CDR1 SGHNT, CDR2 YYREEE (reference sequence). This chain's CDR3 is CASSLARVAGTEAFF. The CDR3 DNA follows: TGTGCCAGCAGCTTGGCGAGGGTAGCGGGGACTGAAGCTTTCTTT.

This rearrangement joins TRBV29-1 to TRBJ2-1, with 10 bases lining up with TRBD2. This CDR3 is 14 amino acids long. J lost 4 bases, V lost 7 bases, and 7 bases had no gene match. Germline V CDR1 and CDR2: SQVTM, ANQGSEA. CDR3 in DNA: TGCAGCGCGAGCACTAGCGGGAAATACAATGAGCAGTTCTTC. Its translation: CSASTSGKYNEQFF.

The V gene is TRBV11-2, the J gene TRBJ2-1; 9 bases line up with TRBD2. The CDR3 runs 14 residues. V shed 5 bases, J shed 7 bases, and the junction held 6 bases outside the gene matches. Germline values: CDR1 SGHAT, CDR2 FQNNGV. Here the CDR3 reads CASSISGSSNEQFF. The CDR3 DNA is TGTGCCAGCAGCATTAGCGGGAGTTCTAATGAGCAGTTCTTC.

The CDR3 reads CASSQGQGGTGELFF. The CDR3 DNA reads as TGCGCCAGCAGCCAGGGCCAGGGTGGGACCGGGGAGCTGTTTTTT. The V gene is TRBV4-3, the J gene TRBJ2-2, with D perhaps TRBD1 (5 bases). Germline CDR1 reads LGHNA; CDR2 reads YSLEER. Trimming removed 3 bases from V and 5 bases from J, with 13 bases in between. This CDR3 region has 15 residues.

The chain combines TRBV2 with TRBJ2-7, with 9 bases lining up with TRBD2. The CDR3 is 14 residues long. CDR1 and CDR2 (germline): SNHLY, FYNNEI. V lost 7 bases, J lost 4 bases, and 8 bases stayed unmatched. The CDR3 DNA reads as TGTGCCAGCATGGGTAGCGGGAGCGGGTACGAGCAGTACGTC. This codes for CASMGSGSGYEQYV.

The chain employs TRBV19 and TRBJ2-1; a weak D match, TRBD2 (5 bases). Trimming took off 6 bases at V and 1 base at J, with 13 bases between the two ends. CDR1 and CDR2 (germline): LNHDA, SQIVND (reference sequence). The CDR3 length is 15 residues. The CDR3: CASSYRSGSYNEQFF. In DNA, the CDR3 is TGTGCCAGTAGCTATCGAAGCGGATCCTACAATGAGCAGTTCTTC.

The rearrangement links TRBV7-3 to TRBJ2-3; 8 bases line up with TRBD2. Germline lookup yields CDR1 SGHTA and CDR2 FQGTGA. With V trimmed by 3 bases and J by 0 bases, 2 bases remained unmatched. CDR3 size: 15 residues. The DNA of the CDR3 is TGTGCCAGCAGCTTGACGGGAGGGAGCACAGATACGCAGTATTTT. Protein product: CASSLTGGSTDTQYF. Full variable domain (remainder filled in from reference TRBV7-3 and TRBJ2-3): GAGVSQTPSNKVTEKGKYVELRCDPISGHTALYWYRQSLGQGPEFLIYFQGTGAADDSGLPNDRFFAVRPEGSVSTLKIQRTERGDSAVYLCASSLTGGSTDTQYFGPGTRLTVL.

The V gene is TRBV5-4, the J gene TRBJ2-3; TRBD2 matches at 12 bases. V trimming: 3 bases; J trimming: 4 bases; junction bases outside the gene matches: 9. There are 17 residues in the CDR3. Germline values: CDR1 SGHNT, CDR2 YYREEE (reference sequence). This CDR3 is CASSYRGLAGIADTQYF. CDR3 DNA sequence: TGTGCCAGCAGCTACCGCGGACTAGCGGGGATCGCAGATACGCAGTATTTT.

The V gene is TRBV18, the J gene TRBJ1-4; TRBD1 agrees at 7 bases. Germline values: CDR1 KGHSH, CDR2 LQKENI. The CDR3 extends over 14 amino acids. V was clipped by 5 bases and J by 6 bases; unmatched bases: 6. The CDR3 region has the DNA TGTGCCAGCTCATCCTACACAGGGGATGAAAAACTGTTTTTT. Translating it yields CASSSYTGDEKLFF.

The chain is built from TRBV27 and TRBJ1-5, with D possibly being TRBD1 (5 bases). The CDR3 spans 17 residues. Germline V lookup: CDR1 MNHEY, CDR2 SMNVEV (reference sequence). V was pared by 3 bases and J by 0 bases, with 15 bases between. Here the CDR3 DNA reads TGTGCCAGCAGTTTGACCTCGGGGGTCTATAGCAATCAGCCCCAGCATTTT. Encoded protein: CASSLTSGVYSNQPQHF.

The chain carries TRBV9 and TRBJ2-3; D ambiguous. The germline gives CDR1 SGDLS, CDR2 YYNGEE. There are 15 residues in the CDR3. V was clipped by 0 bases and J by 3 bases, with 11 bases between them. CDR3 nucleotides: TGTGCCAGCAGCGTAGACGGTAGCAGTACAGATACGCAGTATTTT. Amino acids: CASSVDGSSTDTQYF.

The chain couples TRBV18 to TRBJ2-7; weak D call: TRBD2 (5 bases). CDR1 and CDR2 (germline): KGHSH, LQKENI. V lost 2 bases to trimming and J lost 2 bases, with 13 bases between them. This CDR3 contains 15 residues. CDR3 amino acids: CASSPRETQTYEQYF. CDR3 nucleotides: TGTGCCAGCTCACCAAGGGAGACGCAAACCTACGAGCAGTACTTC.